Below, 6 T cell receptor beta chains from the same sample are listed, as sequenced in a study of blood T cell repertoires in COVID-19 (dated by TCRdb to 2020 to 2022). Library creation used the immunoSEQ multiplex PCR assay. TCRdb took over this immuneACCESS table, retaining in-frame rearrangements with V and J assigned. Such tables are incomplete; in checked studies, under half of the missing clones stem from an unresolved V gene, and the remainder is unexplained. This sample comprises roughly 80,000 clones, approximately 81% of them detected only once. The ten largest clonotypes hold 18% of the sample. The sequenced material came from peripheral blood. Every receptor here comes from a woman between 55 and 75 years old with acute or convalescent COVID-19.

The chain links TRBV5-1 to TRBJ2-3; D is unresolved. CDR1 is SGHRS and CDR2 is YFSETQ in the germline V gene. This CDR3 is 15 amino acids long. V was shortened by 3 bases and J by 0 bases, with 11 bases between the two germline ends. The CDR3 loop reads CASSSTPTSTDTQYF. The CDR3, as DNA: TGCGCCAGCAGCTCGACGCCGACTAGCACAGATACGCAGTATTTT.

This clone has a single count. The genes are TRBV19 and TRBJ2-2, with TRBD2 matching 8 bases. CDR3 length equals 17 residues. V trimming: 7 bases; J trimming: 7 bases; junction bases outside the gene matches: 17. The V gene's germline CDR1 is LNHDA and CDR2 SQIVND (reference sequence). This CDR3 reads CASIARGGTAKGGELFF. The CDR3 DNA sequence: TGTGCCAGTATCGCCCGGGGGGGGACCGCGAAGGGCGGGGAGCTGTTTTTT.

Concerning this clone: A much bigger clone sits one base away, suggesting this may be a read error. Different DNA sequences within this sample yield the same CDR3. This chain uses TRBV2 with TRBJ2-5; 7 nucleotides line up with TRBD1. CDR1 is SNHLY and CDR2 is FYNNEI in the germline V gene. V was clipped by 1 base and J by 2 bases; unmatched bases: 4. The CDR3 loop spans 15 amino acids. CDR3 in amino acids: CASSEDRGLQETQYF. CDR3 nucleotide sequence: TGTGCCAGCAGTGAAGACAGGGGATTACAAGAGACCCAGTACTTC.

The V call is TRBV7-2, the J call TRBJ1-6; D may be TRBD1 (5 bases). Germline-derived CDR1 and CDR2 are SGHTA and FQGNSA. V was cut by 5 bases and J by 9 bases, with 11 bases left in between. The CDR3 consists of 13 residues. The CDR3 DNA follows: TGTGCCAGCAGCCCAGGGAGGTTTTCACCCCTCCACTTT. Residues: CASSPGRFSPLHF.

The J gene is TRBJ1-2, the V gene TRBV19, with 8 positions matching TRBD1. The CDR3 totals 13 residues. In germline, CDR1 is LNHDA, CDR2 SQIVND (reference sequence). J lost 4 bases, V lost 9 bases, and 7 bases had no gene match. CDR3 residues: CASYDRGTYGYTF. The CDR3 nucleotides read TGTGCCAGCTACGACAGGGGAACCTATGGCTACACCTTC.

This chain links TRBV9 with TRBJ1-1; possibly TRBD1 for D (5 bases). Germline V gene sequence: CDR1 SGDLS, CDR2 YYNGEE. This CDR3 contains 14 residues. The V gene lost 2 bases and the J gene lost 0 bases, with 8 bases spanning the gap. The CDR3 region has the DNA TGTGCCAGCAGCGTGACAGATATGAACACTGAAGCTTTCTTT. Translating it yields CASSVTDMNTEAFF.